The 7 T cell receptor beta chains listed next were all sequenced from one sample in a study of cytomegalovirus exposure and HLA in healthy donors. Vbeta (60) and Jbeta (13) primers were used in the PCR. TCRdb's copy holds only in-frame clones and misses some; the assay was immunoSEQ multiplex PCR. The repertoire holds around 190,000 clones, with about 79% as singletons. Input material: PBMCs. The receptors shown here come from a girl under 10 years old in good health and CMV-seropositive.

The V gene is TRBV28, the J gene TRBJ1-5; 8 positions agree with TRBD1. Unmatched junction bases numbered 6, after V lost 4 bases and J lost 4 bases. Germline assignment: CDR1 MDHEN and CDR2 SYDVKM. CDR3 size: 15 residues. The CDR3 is CASSSHTGGNQPQHF. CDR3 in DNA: TGTGCCAGCAGTTCACATACAGGGGGGAATCAGCCCCAGCATTTT. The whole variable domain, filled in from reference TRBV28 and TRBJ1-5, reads DVKVTQSSRYLVKRTGEKVFLECVQDMDHENMFWYRQDPGLGLRLIYFSYDVKMKEKGDIPEGYSVSREKKERFSLILESASTNQTSMYLCASSSHTGGNQPQHFGDGTRLSIL.

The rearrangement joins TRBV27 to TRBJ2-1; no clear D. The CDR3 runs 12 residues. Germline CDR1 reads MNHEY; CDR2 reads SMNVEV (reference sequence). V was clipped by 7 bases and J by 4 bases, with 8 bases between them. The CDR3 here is CASTSSYNEQFF. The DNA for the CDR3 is TGTGCCAGCACCTCCAGTTACAATGAGCAGTTCTTC.

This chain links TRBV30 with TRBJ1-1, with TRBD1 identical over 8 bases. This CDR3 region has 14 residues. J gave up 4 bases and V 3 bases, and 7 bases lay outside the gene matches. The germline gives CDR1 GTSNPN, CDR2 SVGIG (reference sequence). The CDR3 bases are TGTGCCTGGAGCCGGACAGGGTTCGCCACTGAAGCTTTCTTT. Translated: CAWSRTGFATEAFF.

In DNA, the CDR3 is TGTGCCAGCAGCCCTGCAGGGATTTTAGAGACCCAGTACTTC. Translated, it gives CASSPAGILETQYF. V and J are TRBV6-5 and TRBJ2-5; D is possibly TRBD1 (5 bases). In germline, CDR1 is MNHEY, CDR2 SVGAGI. The CDR3 extends over 14 amino acids. Trimming stripped 6 bases from V and 4 bases from J, with 15 bases between.

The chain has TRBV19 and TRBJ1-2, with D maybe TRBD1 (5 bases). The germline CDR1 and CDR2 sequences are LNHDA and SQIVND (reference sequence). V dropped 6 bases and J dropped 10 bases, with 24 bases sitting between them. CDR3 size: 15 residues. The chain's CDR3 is CASRSDGGPLLAYTF. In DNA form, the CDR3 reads TGTGCCAGTAGATCGGACGGGGGACCTTTGCTCGCCTACACCTTC.

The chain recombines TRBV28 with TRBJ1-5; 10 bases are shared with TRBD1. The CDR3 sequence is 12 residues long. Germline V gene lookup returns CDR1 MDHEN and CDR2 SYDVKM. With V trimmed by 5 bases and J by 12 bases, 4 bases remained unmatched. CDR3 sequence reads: CASSPRTGGQHF. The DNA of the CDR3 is TGTGCCAGCAGTCCCCGGACAGGGGGCCAGCATTTT.

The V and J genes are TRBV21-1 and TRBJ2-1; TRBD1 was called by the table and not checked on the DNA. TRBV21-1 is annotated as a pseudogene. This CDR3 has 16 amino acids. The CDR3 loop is CASSRKDRVSYNEQFF. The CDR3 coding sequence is TGTGCCAGCAGCCGTAAGGACAGGGTCTCCTACAATGAGCAGTTCTTC.